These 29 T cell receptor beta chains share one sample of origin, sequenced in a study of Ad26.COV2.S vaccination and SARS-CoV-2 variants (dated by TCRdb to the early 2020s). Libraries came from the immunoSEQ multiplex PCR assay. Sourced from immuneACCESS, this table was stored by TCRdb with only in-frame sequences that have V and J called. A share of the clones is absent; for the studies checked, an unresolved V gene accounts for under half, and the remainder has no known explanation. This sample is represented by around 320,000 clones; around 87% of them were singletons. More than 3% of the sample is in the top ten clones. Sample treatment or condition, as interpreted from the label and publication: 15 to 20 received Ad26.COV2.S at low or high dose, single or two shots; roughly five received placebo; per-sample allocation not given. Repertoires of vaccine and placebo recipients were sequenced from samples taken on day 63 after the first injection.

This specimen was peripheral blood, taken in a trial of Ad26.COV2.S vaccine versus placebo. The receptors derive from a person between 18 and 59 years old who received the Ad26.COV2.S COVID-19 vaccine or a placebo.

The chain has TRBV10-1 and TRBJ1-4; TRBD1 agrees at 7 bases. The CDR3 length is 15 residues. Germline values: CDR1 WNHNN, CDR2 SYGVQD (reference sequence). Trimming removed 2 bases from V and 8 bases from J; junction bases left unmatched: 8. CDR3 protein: CASSELRQGGEKLFF. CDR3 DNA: TGCGCCAGCAGTGAGCTCCGACAGGGAGGGGAAAAACTGTTTTTT.

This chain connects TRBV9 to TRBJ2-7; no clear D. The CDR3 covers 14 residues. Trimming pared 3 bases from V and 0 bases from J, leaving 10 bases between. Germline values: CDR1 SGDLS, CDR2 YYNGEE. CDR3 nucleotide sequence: TGTGCCAGCAGCGCCCGGGCCACCTCCTACGAGCAGTACTTC. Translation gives CASSARATSYEQYF.

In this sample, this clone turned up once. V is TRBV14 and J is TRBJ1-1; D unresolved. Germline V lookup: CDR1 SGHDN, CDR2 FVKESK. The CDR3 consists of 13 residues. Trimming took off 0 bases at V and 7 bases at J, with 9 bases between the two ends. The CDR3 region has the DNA TGTGCCAGCAGCCAAGAGGCTCAACTTGAAGCTTTCTTT. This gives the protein CASSQEAQLEAFF.

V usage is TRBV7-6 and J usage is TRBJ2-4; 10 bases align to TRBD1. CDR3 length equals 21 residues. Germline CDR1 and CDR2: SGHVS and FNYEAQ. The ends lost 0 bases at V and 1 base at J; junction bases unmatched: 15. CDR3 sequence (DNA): TGTGCCAGCAGCTTAGCTAAGGGGACAGGGGACACCCCCTGGGCCAAAAACATTCAGTACTTC. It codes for CASSLAKGTGDTPWAKNIQYF.

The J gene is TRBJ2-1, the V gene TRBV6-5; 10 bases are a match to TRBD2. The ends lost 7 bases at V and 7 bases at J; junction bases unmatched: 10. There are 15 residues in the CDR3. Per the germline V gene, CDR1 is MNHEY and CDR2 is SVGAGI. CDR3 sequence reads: CASTLASGGVNEQFF. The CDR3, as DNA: TGTGCCAGCACCCTCGCTAGCGGGGGTGTTAATGAGCAGTTCTTC.

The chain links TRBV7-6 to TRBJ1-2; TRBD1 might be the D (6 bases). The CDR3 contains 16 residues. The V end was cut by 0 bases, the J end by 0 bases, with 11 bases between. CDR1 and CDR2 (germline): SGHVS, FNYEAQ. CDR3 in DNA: TGTGCCAGCAGCTTAGCCCCGGACAGAGCTAACTATGGCTACACCTTC. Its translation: CASSLAPDRANYGYTF.

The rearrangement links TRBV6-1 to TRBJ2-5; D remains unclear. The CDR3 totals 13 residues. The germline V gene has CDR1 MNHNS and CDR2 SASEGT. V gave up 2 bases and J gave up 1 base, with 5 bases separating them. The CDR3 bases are TGTGCCAGCAGTGAATATAGCCAAGAGACCCAGTACTTC. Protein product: CASSEYSQETQYF.

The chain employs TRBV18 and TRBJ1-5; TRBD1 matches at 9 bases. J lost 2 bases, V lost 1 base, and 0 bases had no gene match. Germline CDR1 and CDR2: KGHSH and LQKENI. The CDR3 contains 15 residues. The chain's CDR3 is CASSPRDRGNQPQHF. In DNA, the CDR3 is TGTGCCAGCTCACCACGGGACAGGGGCAATCAGCCCCAGCATTTT.

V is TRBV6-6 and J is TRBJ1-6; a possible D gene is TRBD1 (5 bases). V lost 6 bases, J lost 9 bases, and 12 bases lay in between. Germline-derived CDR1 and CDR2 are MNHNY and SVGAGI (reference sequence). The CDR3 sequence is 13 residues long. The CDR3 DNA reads TGTGCCAGCAGCAAAAACCAGGGTTCACCCCTCCACTTT. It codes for CASSKNQGSPLHF.

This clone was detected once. CDR3 in DNA: TGTGCCAGCAGTTTATTCACAGGTCAAGAGACCCAGTACTTC. The encoded protein is CASSLFTGQETQYF. This chain connects TRBV27 to TRBJ2-5; possible D gene TRBD1, 5 bases. The CDR3 loop spans 14 amino acids. Germline CDR1 and CDR2: MNHEY and SMNVEV (reference sequence). V was pared by 1 base and J by 2 bases, with 8 bases between.

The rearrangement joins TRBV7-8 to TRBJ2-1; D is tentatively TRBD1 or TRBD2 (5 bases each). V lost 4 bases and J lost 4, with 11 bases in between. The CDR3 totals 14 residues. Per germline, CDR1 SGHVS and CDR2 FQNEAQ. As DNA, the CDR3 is TGTGCCAGCAGCTCACCCGGGACGTACAATGAGCAGTTCTTC. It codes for CASSSPGTYNEQFF.

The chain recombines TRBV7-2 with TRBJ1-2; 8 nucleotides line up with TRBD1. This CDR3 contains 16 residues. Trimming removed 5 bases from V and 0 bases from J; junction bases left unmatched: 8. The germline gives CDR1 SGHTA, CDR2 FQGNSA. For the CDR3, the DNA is TGTGCCAGCAGCCCCCGGACAGGGACAACTAACTATGGCTACACCTTC. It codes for CASSPRTGTTNYGYTF.

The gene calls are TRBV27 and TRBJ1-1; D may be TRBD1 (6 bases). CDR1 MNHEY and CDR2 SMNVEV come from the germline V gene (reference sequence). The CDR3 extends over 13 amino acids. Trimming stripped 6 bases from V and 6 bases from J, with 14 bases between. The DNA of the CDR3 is TGTGCCAGCAGGGGGGCCCTTTGGTCTGAAGCTTTCTTT. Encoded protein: CASRGALWSEAFF.

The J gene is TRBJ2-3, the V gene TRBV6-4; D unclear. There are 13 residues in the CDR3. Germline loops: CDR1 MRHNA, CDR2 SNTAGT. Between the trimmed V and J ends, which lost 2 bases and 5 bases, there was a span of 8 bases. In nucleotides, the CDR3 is TGTGCCAGCAGTGACGGCCTAAGAGATACGCAGTATTTT. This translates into CASSDGLRDTQYF.

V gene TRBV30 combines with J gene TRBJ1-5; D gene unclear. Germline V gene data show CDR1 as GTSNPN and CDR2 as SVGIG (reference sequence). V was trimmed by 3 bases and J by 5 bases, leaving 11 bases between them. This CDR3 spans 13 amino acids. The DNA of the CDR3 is TGTGCCTGGAGAGGGCAGGAAGATCAGCCCCAGCATTTT. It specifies CAWRGQEDQPQHF.

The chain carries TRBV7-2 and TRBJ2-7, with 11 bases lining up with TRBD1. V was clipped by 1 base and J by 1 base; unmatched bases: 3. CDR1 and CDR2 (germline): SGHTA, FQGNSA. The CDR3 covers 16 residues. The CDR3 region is CASSLGGTGGSYEQYF. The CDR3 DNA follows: TGTGCCAGCAGCTTAGGGGGGACAGGGGGTTCCTACGAGCAGTACTTC.

The CDR3 DNA follows: TGTGCCAGCAGCGACGACAGGGAACACATGAACACTGAAGCTTTCTTT. This translates into CASSDDREHMNTEAFF. This rearrangement joins TRBV9 to TRBJ1-1, with 7 bases identical to TRBD1. The V gene's germline CDR1 is SGDLS and CDR2 YYNGEE. V shed 3 bases and J 0 bases; nucleotides not matched to a gene: 8. The CDR3 has 16 amino acids. Full variable domain (missing parts from reference TRBV9 and TRBJ1-1): DSGVTQTPKHLITATGQRVTLRCSPRSGDLSVYWYQQSLDQGLQFLIQYYNGEERAKGNILERFSAQQFPDLHSELNLSSLELGDSALYFCASSDDREHMNTEAFFGQGTRLTVV.

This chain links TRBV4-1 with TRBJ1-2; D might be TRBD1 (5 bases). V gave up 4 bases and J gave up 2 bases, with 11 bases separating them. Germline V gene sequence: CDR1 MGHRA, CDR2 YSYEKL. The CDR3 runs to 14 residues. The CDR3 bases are TGCGCCAGCAGCCCTCGGGACGGCAACTATGGCTACACCTTC. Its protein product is CASSPRDGNYGYTF.

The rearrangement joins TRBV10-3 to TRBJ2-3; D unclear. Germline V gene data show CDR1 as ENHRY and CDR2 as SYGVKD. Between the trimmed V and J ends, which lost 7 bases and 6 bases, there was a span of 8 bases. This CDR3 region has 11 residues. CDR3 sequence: CAITDSDTQYF. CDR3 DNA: TGTGCCATCACAGACTCGGATACGCAGTATTTT.

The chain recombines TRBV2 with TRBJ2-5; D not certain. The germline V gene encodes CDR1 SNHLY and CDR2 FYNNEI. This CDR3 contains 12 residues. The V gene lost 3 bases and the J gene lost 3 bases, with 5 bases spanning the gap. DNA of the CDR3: TGTGCCAGCAGTGAGGACGAAGAGACCCAGTACTTC. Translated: CASSEDEETQYF.

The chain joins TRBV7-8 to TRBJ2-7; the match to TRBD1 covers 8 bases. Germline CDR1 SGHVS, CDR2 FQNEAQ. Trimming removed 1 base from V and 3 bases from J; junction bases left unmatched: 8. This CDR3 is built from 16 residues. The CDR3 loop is CASSLEAPGQGYEQYF. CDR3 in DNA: TGTGCCAGCAGCTTAGAGGCCCCCGGACAGGGCTACGAGCAGTACTTC.

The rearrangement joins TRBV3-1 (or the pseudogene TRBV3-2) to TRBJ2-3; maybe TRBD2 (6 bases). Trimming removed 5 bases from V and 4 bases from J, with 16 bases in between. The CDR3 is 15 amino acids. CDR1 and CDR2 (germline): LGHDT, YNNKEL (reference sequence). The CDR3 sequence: CASSWDSAHSDTQYF. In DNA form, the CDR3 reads TGTGCCAGCAGCTGGGACTCCGCTCATTCAGATACGCAGTATTTT.

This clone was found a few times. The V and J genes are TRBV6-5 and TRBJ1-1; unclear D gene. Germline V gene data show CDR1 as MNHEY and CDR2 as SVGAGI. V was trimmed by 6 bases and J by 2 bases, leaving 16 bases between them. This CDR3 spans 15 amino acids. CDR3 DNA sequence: TGTGCCAGCAGGTCGGGCGGTATCGGAAACACTGAAGCTTTCTTT. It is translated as CASRSGGIGNTEAFF.

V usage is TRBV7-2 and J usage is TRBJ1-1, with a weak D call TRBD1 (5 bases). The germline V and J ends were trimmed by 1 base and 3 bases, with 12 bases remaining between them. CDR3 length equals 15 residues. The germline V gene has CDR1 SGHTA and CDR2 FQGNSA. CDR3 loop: CASSLVGGTDTEAFF. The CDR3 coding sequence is TGTGCCAGCAGCTTAGTTGGAGGGACCGACACTGAAGCTTTCTTT.

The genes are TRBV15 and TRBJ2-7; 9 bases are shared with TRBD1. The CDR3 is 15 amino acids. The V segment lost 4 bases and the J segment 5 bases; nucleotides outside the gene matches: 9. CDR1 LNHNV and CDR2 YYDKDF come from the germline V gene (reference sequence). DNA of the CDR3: TGTGCCACCAGCATATCCGGGACAGGGCTACACGAGCAGTACTTC. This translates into CATSISGTGLHEQYF.

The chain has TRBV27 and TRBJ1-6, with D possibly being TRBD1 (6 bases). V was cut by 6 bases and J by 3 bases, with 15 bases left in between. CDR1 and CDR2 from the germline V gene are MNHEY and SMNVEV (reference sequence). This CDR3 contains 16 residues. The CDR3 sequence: CASSPRGAVYNSPLHF. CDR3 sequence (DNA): TGTGCCAGCAGCCCTCGGGGGGCCGTCTATAATTCACCCCTCCACTTT.

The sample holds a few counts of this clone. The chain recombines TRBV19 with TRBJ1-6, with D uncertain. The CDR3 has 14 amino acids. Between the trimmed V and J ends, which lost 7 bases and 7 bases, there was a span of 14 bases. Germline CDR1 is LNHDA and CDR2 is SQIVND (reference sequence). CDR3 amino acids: CASTKWYGNSPLHF. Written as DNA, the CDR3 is TGTGCCAGTACCAAGTGGTACGGAAATTCACCCCTCCACTTT.

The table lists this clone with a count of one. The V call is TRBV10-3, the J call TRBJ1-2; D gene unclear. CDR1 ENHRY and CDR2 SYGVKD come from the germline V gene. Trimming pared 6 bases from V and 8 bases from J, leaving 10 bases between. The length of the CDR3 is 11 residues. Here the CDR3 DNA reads TGTGCCATCAGATCCCCCCTGGGCTACACCTTC. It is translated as CAIRSPLGYTF.

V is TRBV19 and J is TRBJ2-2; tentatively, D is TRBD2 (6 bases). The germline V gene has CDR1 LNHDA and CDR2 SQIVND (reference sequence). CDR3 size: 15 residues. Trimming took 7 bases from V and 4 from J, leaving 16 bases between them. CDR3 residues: CASTSWRGFTGELFF. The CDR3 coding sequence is TGTGCCAGTACCTCATGGAGGGGATTCACCGGGGAGCTGTTTTTT.